This is a list of T cell receptor beta chains from one sample in a study of somatic mutations in cytotoxic T cells in rheumatoid arthritis. Using immunoSEQ multiplex PCR, the repertoire was profiled, and TCRdb retains in-frame clones only, with some absent. The sample consists of roughly 11,000 clones, 65% to 75% of them appearing once. The sequenced sample was CD8+ T cells sorted from blood. These receptor sequences come from a man between 65 and 79 years old in good health. The CDR3 runs from the conserved cysteine through the conserved F or W. Fields, in order: D gene, J gene, V gene, CDR3 protein. The D gene is left open where the match is weak.

d_gene: NA; j_gene: TRBJ1-2; v_gene: TRBV9; CDR3aa: CASSVADRSHYGYTF
d_gene: NA; j_gene: TRBJ1-6; v_gene: TRBV9; CDR3aa: CASSYSGGAYSPLHF
d_gene: TRBD1; j_gene: TRBJ2-7; v_gene: TRBV6-5; CDR3aa: CASSQTGDYDYEQYF
d_gene: NA; j_gene: TRBJ2-7; v_gene: TRBV4-3; CDR3aa: CASSQDKNRAYEQYF
d_gene: NA; j_gene: TRBJ2-1; v_gene: TRBV7-9; CDR3aa: CASRPPTEWNEQFF
d_gene: TRBD1; j_gene: TRBJ2-5; v_gene: TRBV19; CDR3aa: CASSTPWTGVEETQYF
d_gene: NA; j_gene: TRBJ2-7; v_gene: TRBV6-1; CDR3aa: CASSEDGGSSYEQYF
d_gene: NA; j_gene: TRBJ2-5; v_gene: TRBV5-1; CDR3aa: CASSAARTPQETQYF
d_gene: NA; j_gene: TRBJ2-7; v_gene: TRBV7-9; CDR3aa: CASSSTGRYEQYF
d_gene: NA; j_gene: TRBJ2-3; v_gene: TRBV28; CDR3aa: CASSMTLSGPDTQYF
d_gene: NA; j_gene: TRBJ1-6; v_gene: TRBV4-1; CDR3aa: CASSQDLGSPLHF